The source of this TCR beta chain is a study of CD8 T cells in Susac syndrome. Random hexamers were used to reverse transcribe an amount of roughly 0.5 to 1 ug RNA. Each CDR3 protein gets one entry after TCRdb re-called the immunoSEQ multiplex PCR reads with MiXCR. The sample records some 140,000 distinct CDR3 sequences, more than 85% being singletons. The CDR3 is 16 residues long. Germline CDR1 reads SNHLY; CDR2 reads FYNNEI. The TCR comes from a human donor with Susac syndrome. The chain is built from TRBV2 and TRBJ2-1; TRBD2 agrees at 7 bases. Input material: CD8+ T cells from PBMCs. The CDR3 bases are TGTGCTTTTAGGGTAAGGCGGGAGATCACCTACAATGAGCAGTTCTTC. As protein: CAFRVRREITYNEQFF.